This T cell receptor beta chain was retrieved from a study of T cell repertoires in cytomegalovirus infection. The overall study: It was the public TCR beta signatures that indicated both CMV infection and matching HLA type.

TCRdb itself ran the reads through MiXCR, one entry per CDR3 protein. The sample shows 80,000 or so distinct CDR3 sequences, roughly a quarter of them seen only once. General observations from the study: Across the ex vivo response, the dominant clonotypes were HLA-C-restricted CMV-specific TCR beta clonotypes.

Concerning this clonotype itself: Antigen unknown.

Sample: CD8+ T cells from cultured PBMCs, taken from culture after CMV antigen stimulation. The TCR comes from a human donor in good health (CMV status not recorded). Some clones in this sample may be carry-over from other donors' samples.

In DNA form, the CDR3 reads TGTGCCAGCAGCTTAATGTCGGCAGGGAACTCCTACGAGCAGTACTTC. This translates into CASSLMSAGNSYEQYF. This chain links TRBV7-3 with TRBJ2-7, with D possibly matching TRBD1 (5 bases). Looked up from germline, CDR1 is SGHTA and CDR2 is FQGTGA. CDR3 size: 16 residues. V shed 1 base and J shed 0 bases, with 13 bases lying between them. Full variable domain (rest looked up from reference TRBV7-3 and TRBJ2-7): GAGVSQTPSNKVTEKGKYVELRCDPISGHTALYWYRQSLGQGPEFLIYFQGTGAADDSGLPNDRFFAVRPEGSVSTLKIQRTERGDSAVYLCASSLMSAGNSYEQYFGPGTRLTVT.